This T cell receptor beta chain originates from a study of blood T cell repertoires in COVID-19. The overall study: Acute and convalescent COVID-19 samples came from the United States, Italy and Spain. The analysed material was cDNA or gDNA that came from T cells, B-cell-depleted T cells, or PBMCs.

Only in-frame clones appear in the TCRdb table, and some are missing; sequencing was by immunoSEQ multiplex PCR. The sample has roughly 100,000 clones, approximately 80% seen once; the top ten hold about 9.6%. Sequencing was carried out using peripheral blood. This receptor was taken from a man aged 55 to 70 with active or convalescent COVID-19.

The CDR3 DNA is TGTGCCAGCAGCGCAGGTGTTTATAATTCACCCCTCCACTTT. Its translation is CASSAGVYNSPLHF. This chain uses TRBV7-9 with TRBJ1-6; D is unresolved. V was trimmed by 5 bases and J by 4 bases, leaving 9 bases between them. There are 14 residues in the CDR3. The germline CDR1 and CDR2 sequences are SEHNR and FQNEAQ (reference sequence).